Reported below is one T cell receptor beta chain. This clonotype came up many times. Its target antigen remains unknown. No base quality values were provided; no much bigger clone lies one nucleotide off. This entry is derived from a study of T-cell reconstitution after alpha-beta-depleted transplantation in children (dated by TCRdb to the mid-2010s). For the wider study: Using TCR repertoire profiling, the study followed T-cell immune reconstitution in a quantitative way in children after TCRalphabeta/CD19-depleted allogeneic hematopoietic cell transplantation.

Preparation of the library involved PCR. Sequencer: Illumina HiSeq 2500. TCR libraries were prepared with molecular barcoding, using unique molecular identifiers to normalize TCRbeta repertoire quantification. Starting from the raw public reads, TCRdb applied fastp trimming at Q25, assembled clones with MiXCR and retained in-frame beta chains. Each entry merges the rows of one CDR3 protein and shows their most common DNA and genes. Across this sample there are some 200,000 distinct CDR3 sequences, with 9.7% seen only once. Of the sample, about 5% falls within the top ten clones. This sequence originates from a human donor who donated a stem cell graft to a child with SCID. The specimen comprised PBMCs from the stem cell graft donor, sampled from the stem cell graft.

This receptor carries the CDR3 CASSLESGAFNSPLHF. In nucleotide form, the sequence is TGCGCCAGCAGCTTGGAGTCAGGGGCTTTCAATTCACCCCTCCACTTT. This receptor chain uses TRBV5-1 and TRBJ1-6, with TRBD1 tentatively as D gene (6 bases match). The CDR3 holds 16 amino acids from the cysteine to the phenylalanine. Only the CDR3 region is kept as DNA, spanning 48 bases read in frame from base 1. V drops 0 bases and J drops 7 bases, leaving 14 bases in between. In the germline V gene, CDR1 corresponds to SGHRS and CDR2 to YFSETQ. Reference TRBV5-1 and TRBJ1-6 proteins supply the regions before and after the CDR3; the full variable domain is: KAGVTQTPRYLIKTRGQQVTLSCSPISGHRSVSWYQQTPGQGLQFLFEYFSETQRNKGNFPGRFSGRQFSNSRSEMNVSTLELGDSALYLCASSLESGAFNSPLHFGNGTRLTVT.